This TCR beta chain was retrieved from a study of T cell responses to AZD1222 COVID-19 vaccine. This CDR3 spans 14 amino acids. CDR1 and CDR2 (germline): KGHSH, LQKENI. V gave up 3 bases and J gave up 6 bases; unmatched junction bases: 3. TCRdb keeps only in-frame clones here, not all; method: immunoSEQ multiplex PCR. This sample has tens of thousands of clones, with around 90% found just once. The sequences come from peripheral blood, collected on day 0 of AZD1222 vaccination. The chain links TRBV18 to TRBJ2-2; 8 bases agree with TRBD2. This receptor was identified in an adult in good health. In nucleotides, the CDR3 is TGTGCCAGCTCACCTAGCGGGGCCGCCGGGGAGCTGTTTTTT. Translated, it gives CASSPSGAAGELFF. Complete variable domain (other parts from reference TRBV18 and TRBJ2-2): NAGVMQNPRHLVRRRGQEARLRCSPMKGHSHVYWYRQLPEEGLKFMVYLQKENIIDESGMPKERFSAEFPKEGPSILRIQQVVRGDSAAYFCASSPSGAAGELFFGEGSRLTVL.